The clone carrying this T cell receptor beta chain was seen at least ten times. The source of the sample is a study of neurological immune-mediated disorders. The sorted libraries drew on 800,000 to 1,000,000 T cells that were CD4+ or CD8+. TCRdb reprocessed the 5' RACE reads via MiXCR and lists one record per CDR3 protein. The table lists around 30,000 distinct CDR3 sequences, about 4% of them singletons, with around 25% in the top ten. Per the germline V gene, CDR1 is SGHTA and CDR2 is FQGNSA. The germline V and J ends were trimmed by 5 bases and 7 bases, with 14 bases remaining between them. The CDR3 sequence is 14 residues long.

The chain combines TRBV7-2 with TRBJ2-2; D may match TRBD1 or TRBD2 (6 bases each). Sequenced material: CD4+ T cells from blood. The receptor's source is a woman aged 40 to 50 in good health. The CDR3 DNA is TGTGCCAGCAGCGGGGGGCCCGTTGGCGGGGAGCTGTTTTTT. Its translation is CASSGGPVGGELFF.